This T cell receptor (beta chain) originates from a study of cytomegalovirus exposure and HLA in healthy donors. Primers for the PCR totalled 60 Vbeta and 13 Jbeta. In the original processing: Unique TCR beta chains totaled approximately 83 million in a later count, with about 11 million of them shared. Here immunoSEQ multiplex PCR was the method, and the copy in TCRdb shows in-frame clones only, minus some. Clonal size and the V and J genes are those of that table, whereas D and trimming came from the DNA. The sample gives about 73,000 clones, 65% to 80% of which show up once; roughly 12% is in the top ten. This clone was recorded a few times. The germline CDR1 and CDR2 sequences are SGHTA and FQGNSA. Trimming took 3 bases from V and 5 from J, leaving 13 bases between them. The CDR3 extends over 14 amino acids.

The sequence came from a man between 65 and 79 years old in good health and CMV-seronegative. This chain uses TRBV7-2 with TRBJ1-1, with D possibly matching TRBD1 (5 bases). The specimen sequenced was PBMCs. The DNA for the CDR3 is TGTGCCAGCAGCTTCCCCGCGGGGGGAACTGAAGCTTTCTTT. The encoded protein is CASSFPAGGTEAFF.